Following are 10 T cell receptor beta chains from one sample sequenced in a study of radiation and T cells in renal cell carcinoma. Regarding time point: baseline pretreatment blood. Treatment here: 15 Gy SBRT to primary tumor, nephrectomy 4 weeks later. Some clones are missing from TCRdb's copy, which holds only in-frame ones; the method was immunoSEQ multiplex PCR. The data contain about 130,000 clones, roughly 80% of them singletons. Here the sequenced sample was blood, taken from a patient whose treatment included radiotherapy and nephrectomy. These receptors originate from a woman in her sixties with renal cell carcinoma.

The chain carries TRBV11-1 and TRBJ1-1; D remains unclear. This CDR3 is built from 12 residues. Trimming took off 0 bases at V and 1 base at J, with 0 bases between the two ends. CDR1 SGHAT and CDR2 FQDESV come from the germline V gene (reference sequence). CDR3 DNA: TGTGCCAGCAGCTTAGCGAACACTGAAGCTTTCTTT. Its translation: CASSLANTEAFF.

This sequence joins TRBV6-1 and TRBJ1-4; D is ambiguous. Germline V gives CDR1 MNHNS, CDR2 SASEGT. This CDR3 spans 12 amino acids. Trimming left V 7 bases short and J 8 bases short, with 11 bases between. CDR3: CASTGPVEKLFF. The CDR3 coding sequence is TGTGCCAGCACCGGCCCCGTGGAAAAACTGTTTTTT.

For the CDR3, the DNA is TGTGCCAGCAGCACTACTAGCGGAACCTCCTACGAGCAGTACTTC. Protein sequence: CASSTTSGTSYEQYF. The chain uses TRBV5-4 and TRBJ2-7, with TRBD2 matching 8 bases. CDR1 SGHNT and CDR2 YYREEE come from the germline V gene (reference sequence). Trimming at V came to 4 bases and at J to 0 bases, leaving 6 bases not matched to a gene. This CDR3 comprises 15 residues.

The chain links TRBV7-6 to TRBJ1-6; D is perhaps TRBD1 (5 bases). Trimming stripped 2 bases from V and 7 bases from J, with 9 bases between. CDR1 and CDR2 (germline): SGHVS, FNYEAQ. The CDR3 totals 14 residues. The CDR3 nucleotides are TGTGCCAGCAGCTTACAGGGTAGGAATTCACCCCTCCACTTT. Amino acids: CASSLQGRNSPLHF.

The chain couples TRBV5-1 to TRBJ2-2, with D possibly matching TRBD2 (5 bases). Between the trimmed V and J ends, which lost 6 bases and 6 bases, there was a span of 18 bases. CDR3 size: 15 residues. The germline gives CDR1 SGHRS, CDR2 YFSETQ. DNA of the CDR3: TGCGCCAGCAAGAGGTTAGAGGGCGTCGCCGGGGAGCTGTTTTTT. Amino acid sequence: CASKRLEGVAGELFF.

The chain recombines TRBV5-6 with TRBJ1-5; D is undetermined. V lost 1 base to trimming and J lost 0 bases, with 20 bases between them. CDR1 and CDR2 (germline): SGHDT, YYEEEE. The CDR3 contains 19 residues. Here the CDR3 reads CASSLRRDTAVYSNQPQHF. The DNA for the CDR3 is TGTGCCAGCAGCTTGAGGCGCGACACCGCAGTTTATAGCAATCAGCCCCAGCATTTT.

V and J are TRBV7-9 and TRBJ2-5; 8 bases agree with TRBD2. The CDR3 length is 14 residues. CDR1 and CDR2 from the germline V gene are SEHNR and FQNEAQ (reference sequence). V was clipped by 4 bases and J by 2 bases; unmatched bases: 3. The CDR3 is CASSSSSGQETQYF. The CDR3 region has the DNA TGTGCCAGCAGCTCCTCTAGCGGGCAAGAGACCCAGTACTTC.

This clone has just a few counts. The V call is TRBV6-1, the J call TRBJ1-6, with 8 bases lining up with TRBD1. There are 14 residues in the CDR3. Germline V gives CDR1 MNHNS, CDR2 SASEGT. Losses at the gene ends were 7 bases for V and 9 bases for J; bases not matched to a gene: 8. The CDR3 is CASMATGASSPLHF. For the CDR3, the DNA is TGTGCCAGCATGGCGACAGGGGCAAGTTCACCCCTCCACTTT.

V gene TRBV4-2 combines with J gene TRBJ1-2; D unclear. The V gene lost 0 bases and the J gene lost 1 base, with 15 bases spanning the gap. Germline V gene sequence: CDR1 LGHNA, CDR2 YNFKEQ. The CDR3 loop spans 17 amino acids. The CDR3 region is CASSQEAYSNFNYGYTF. The CDR3 DNA follows: TGTGCCAGCAGCCAAGAGGCCTATAGCAATTTTAACTATGGCTACACCTTC.

This sequence joins TRBV9 and TRBJ2-7, with D uncertain. The V and J ends lost 0 bases and 3 bases respectively, with 13 bases between them. CDR1 SGDLS and CDR2 YYNGEE come from the germline V gene. CDR3 size: 15 residues. The CDR3 loop is CASSVDAGTNYEQYF. Written as DNA, the CDR3 is TGTGCCAGCAGCGTAGACGCCGGAACCAACTACGAGCAGTACTTC.